This T cell receptor beta chain comes out of a study of blood T cell repertoires in COVID-19. The wider study: The samples span acute and convalescent COVID-19 from the United States, Italy and Spain.

Those who participated ranged in age from roughly 18 to 90 years and resided in roughly 26 US areas. In the study's own analysis: Amplification with reference gene primers provided the estimates of nucleated cell counts. The method was immunoSEQ multiplex PCR; TCRdb's version includes in-frame clones alone and lacks a portion of them. That table gives V, J and clone size, and the DNA gave D and trimming. The sample holds more than 300,000 clones; 90% are singletons and the top ten take around 3.9%. The ends lost 2 bases at V and 1 base at J; junction bases unmatched: 1. The CDR3 length is 14 residues. Germline CDR1 and CDR2: SGHNT and YYREEE (reference sequence).

Sequencing used PBMCs or T cells enriched from blood (not recorded which). The chain links TRBV5-4 to TRBJ1-2; 8 bases are a match to TRBD1. The TCR was taken from a woman aged 25-40 years who had been exposed to COVID-19. DNA of the CDR3: TGTGCCAGCAGCTTAGACAGGGGTAACTATGGCTACACCTTC. Translated: CASSLDRGNYGYTF.